The 21 T cell receptor beta chains below were found in one sample sequenced in a study of blood T cell repertoires in COVID-19. Assay: immunoSEQ multiplex PCR; the TCRdb copy retains only in-frame clones and omits some. This sample carries 130,000 to 150,000 clones, around 84% of them seen once, and the ten largest clones take about 38%. The sample was peripheral blood. These receptors were obtained from a human donor in a cohort sampled during active COVID-19.

The chain combines TRBV6-2 or TRBV6-3 with TRBJ2-2; D may be TRBD2 (5 bases). CDR3 length equals 15 residues. The V gene's germline CDR1 is MNHEY and CDR2 SVGEGT. V lost 5 bases, J lost 5 bases, and 15 bases lay in between. CDR3 coding DNA: TGTGCCAGCAGTGTCGGACTCGTGCGGACCGGGGAGCTGTTTTTT. Translation: CASSVGLVRTGELFF.

In this sample, this clone turned up once. This chain uses TRBV4-2 with TRBJ2-2; D gene ambiguous. Trimming left V 3 bases short and J 3 bases short, with 11 bases between. The CDR3 runs to 15 residues. Germline V gene sequence: CDR1 LGHNA, CDR2 YNFKEQ. The CDR3 loop reads CASSHGGTYTGELFF. Written as DNA, the CDR3 is TGTGCCAGCAGCCACGGCGGAACCTACACCGGGGAGCTGTTTTTT.

The chain joins TRBV4-1 to TRBJ2-1; tentative D call: TRBD2 (5 bases). V was cut by 1 base and J by 0 bases, with 10 bases left in between. This CDR3 is 16 amino acids long. Germline assignment: CDR1 MGHRA and CDR2 YSYEKL. DNA for the CDR3: TGCGCCAGCAGCCAAGGCGAGGGAGTCTCCTACAATGAGCAGTTCTTC. It is translated as CASSQGEGVSYNEQFF.

This chain connects TRBV10-3 to TRBJ1-1; D unresolved. Between the trimmed V and J ends, which lost 9 bases and 2 bases, there was a span of 13 bases. The CDR3 covers 13 residues. Germline values: CDR1 ENHRY, CDR2 SYGVKD. The CDR3 region has the DNA TGTGCCATTGTCGGTGAAATTAACACTGAAGCTTTCTTT. Translation: CAIVGEINTEAFF.

The chain recombines TRBV10-3 with TRBJ2-1; 8 bases fit TRBD2. Germline V CDR1 and CDR2: ENHRY, SYGVKD. There are 15 residues in the CDR3. Trimming removed 5 bases from V and 2 bases from J; junction bases left unmatched: 5. CDR3 sequence reads: CAISPTSGTYNEQFF. CDR3 DNA sequence: TGTGCCATCAGTCCCACTAGCGGAACCTACAATGAGCAGTTCTTC.

V and J are TRBV11-3 and TRBJ2-2; TRBD1 matches at 8 bases. The CDR3 is 14 residues long. V was clipped by 6 bases and J by 6 bases; unmatched bases: 6. Per germline, CDR1 SGHNT and CDR2 YENEEA. CDR3 loop: CASRDRVKPGELFF. The CDR3 coding sequence is TGTGCCAGCAGGGACAGGGTTAAACCCGGGGAGCTGTTTTTT.

V is TRBV12-5 and J is TRBJ1-5, with TRBD1 as a possible D gene (5 bases). The CDR3 extends over 14 amino acids. Trimming removed 6 bases from V and 1 base from J, with 10 bases in between. Germline V CDR1 and CDR2: LGHNT, FRNRAP. Here the CDR3 DNA reads TGTGCTAGTGGCAAAGACAGAAGCAATCAGCCCCAGCATTTT. This codes for CASGKDRSNQPQHF.

V and J are TRBV5-1 and TRBJ2-7, with a possible D match to TRBD1 (6 bases). Germline-derived CDR1 and CDR2 are SGHRS and YFSETQ. V gave up 6 bases and J gave up 1 base, with 14 bases separating them. This CDR3 region has 14 residues. In DNA form, the CDR3 reads TGCGCCAGCACAGCCCTCACAGGGTCCTACGAGCAGTACTTC. It yields the protein CASTALTGSYEQYF. Combining the CDR3 with reference TRBV5-1 and TRBJ2-7 gives the whole variable domain KAGVTQTPRYLIKTRGQQVTLSCSPISGHRSVSWYQQTPGQGLQFLFEYFSETQRNKGNFPGRFSGRQFSNSRSEMNVSTLELGDSALYLCASTALTGSYEQYFGPGTRLTVT.

J is TRBJ2-3 and V is TRBV5-6; 8 nucleotides match TRBD2. The junction had 10 bases not matched to a gene; V was cut back by 2 bases and J by 2 bases. There are 17 residues in the CDR3. Germline V CDR1 and CDR2: SGHDT, YYEEEE. The CDR3 protein is CASSFWASGGHTDTQYF. The CDR3 DNA follows: TGTGCCAGCAGCTTCTGGGCGAGCGGGGGACACACAGATACGCAGTATTTT. The full variable domain, rest sourced from reference TRBV5-6 and TRBJ2-3, is DAGVTQSPTHLIKTRGQQVTLRCSPKSGHDTVSWYQQALGQGPQFIFQYYEEEERQRGNFPDRFSGHQFPNYSSELNVNALLLGDSALYLCASSFWASGGHTDTQYFGPGTRLTVL.

V gene TRBV18 combines with J gene TRBJ1-2, with TRBD1 as a possible D gene (5 bases). Germline V gene sequence: CDR1 KGHSH, CDR2 LQKENI. CDR3 size: 16 residues. Trimming took off 3 bases at V and 4 bases at J, with 18 bases between the two ends. CDR3 sequence reads: CASSPSYIGVAYGYTF. Written as DNA, the CDR3 is TGTGCCAGCTCACCTTCGTATATAGGGGTGGCCTATGGCTACACCTTC.

This clone was seen a handful of times. The rearrangement uses TRBV28 and TRBJ1-1; D call uncertain. In germline, CDR1 is MDHEN, CDR2 SYDVKM. This CDR3 contains 15 residues. The V end was cut by 4 bases, the J end by 11 bases, with 23 bases between. DNA for the CDR3: TGTGCCAGCAGTTCCTACGGACTGTCGGGTTTGGAGGCTTTCTTT. As protein: CASSSYGLSGLEAFF.

The chain links TRBV7-2 to TRBJ2-2, with TRBD1 matching 8 bases. Germline loops: CDR1 SGHTA, CDR2 FQGNSA. With 6 bases clipped from V and 4 bases from J, the junction kept 10 bases outside the gene matches. The CDR3 is 16 amino acids. The CDR3 is CASRPAGTGVTGELFF. CDR3 sequence (DNA): TGTGCCAGCAGACCCGCCGGGACAGGAGTCACCGGGGAGCTGTTTTTT. Full variable domain (missing parts from reference TRBV7-2 and TRBJ2-2): GAGVSQSPSNKVTEKGKDVELRCDPISGHTALYWYRQSLGQGLEFLIYFQGNSAPDKSGLPSDRFSAERTGGSVSTLTIQRTQQEDSAVYLCASRPAGTGVTGELFFGEGSRLTVL.

The V and J genes are TRBV3-1 (or the pseudogene TRBV3-2) and TRBJ1-5, with D perhaps TRBD1 (5 bases). V dropped 5 bases and J dropped 8 bases, with 10 bases sitting between them. This CDR3 is built from 12 residues. CDR1 and CDR2 (germline): LGHDT, YNNKEL (reference sequence). The CDR3 loop reads CASSSEGEPQHF. The CDR3 nucleotides are TGTGCCAGCAGCTCAGAAGGGGAGCCCCAGCATTTT.

The V gene is TRBV7-2, the J gene TRBJ2-3; 13 nucleotides match TRBD2. This CDR3 has 18 amino acids. Germline-derived CDR1 and CDR2 are SGHTA and FQGNSA. J lost 0 bases, V lost 7 bases, and 10 bases had no gene match. The CDR3 DNA sequence: TGTGCCAGCACCGATAGGACTAGCGGGAGCCTTAGCACAGATACGCAGTATTTT. This translates into CASTDRTSGSLSTDTQYF.

The sample holds a few counts of this clone. V gene TRBV5-6 combines with J gene TRBJ1-2; no definite D call. V was shortened by 0 bases and J by 8 bases, with 14 bases between the two germline ends. The V gene's germline CDR1 is SGHDT and CDR2 YYEEEE. The CDR3 extends over 14 amino acids. CDR3 loop: CASSLGQLERGYTF. The CDR3 coding sequence is TGTGCCAGCAGCTTGGGCCAGCTAGAGCGCGGCTACACCTTC.

The rearrangement joins TRBV19 to TRBJ2-2; possibly TRBD2 for D (6 bases). Trimming took 5 bases from V and 6 from J, leaving 19 bases between them. Per germline, CDR1 LNHDA and CDR2 SQIVND (reference sequence). This CDR3 region has 16 residues. CDR3 in amino acids: CASSSDPGVRSGELFF. CDR3 DNA: TGTGCCAGTAGTTCCGACCCGGGAGTCAGGTCCGGGGAGCTGTTTTTT.

This chain connects TRBV3-1 (or the pseudogene TRBV3-2) to TRBJ1-5; TRBD1 is a possible D gene (5 bases). The CDR3 consists of 18 residues. CDR1 is LGHDT and CDR2 is YNNKEL in the germline V gene (reference sequence). V was trimmed by 4 bases and J by 1 base, leaving 20 bases between them. CDR3 in amino acids: CASSRGGRGGESNQPQHF. The CDR3 DNA sequence: TGTGCCAGCAGCCGTGGCGGGAGGGGAGGGGAAAGCAATCAGCCCCAGCATTTT.

This clone has more than one count but fewer than ten. The chain employs TRBV19 and TRBJ1-5; TRBD1 matches at 11 bases. The CDR3 is 17 amino acids. The trim removed 7 bases at V and 3 bases at J, leaving 11 bases unmatched. Germline CDR1 is LNHDA and CDR2 is SQIVND (reference sequence). The CDR3, as DNA: TGTGCCAGTACCCCCAAGGGGACAGGGGGTGACAATCAGCCCCAGCATTTT. It yields the protein CASTPKGTGGDNQPQHF.

The chain recombines TRBV30 with TRBJ2-7; TRBD1 agrees at 9 bases. Germline V gene lookup returns CDR1 GTSNPN and CDR2 SVGIG (reference sequence). Trimming cost V 3 bases and J 5 bases; bases outside gene matches: 5. This CDR3 has 13 residues. DNA for the CDR3: TGTGCCTGGAGCCGGGACAGGGCCAACGAGCAGTACTTC. As protein: CAWSRDRANEQYF.

The chain uses TRBV19 and TRBJ2-5; TRBD1 matches 9 bases. The CDR3 length is 16 residues. The V gene's germline CDR1 is LNHDA and CDR2 SQIVND (reference sequence). J gave up 5 bases and V 5 bases, and 12 bases lay outside the gene matches. CDR3: CASSPFYRGRGETQYF. CDR3 nucleotide sequence: TGTGCCAGTAGTCCCTTTTACAGGGGGCGCGGGGAGACCCAGTACTTC.

The chain carries TRBV7-2 and TRBJ2-1; 8 nucleotides line up with TRBD1. The CDR3 totals 15 residues. Per germline, CDR1 SGHTA and CDR2 FQGNSA. The ends lost 3 bases at V and 9 bases at J; junction bases unmatched: 10. CDR3 nucleotide sequence: TGTGCCAGCAGCTTCGGATCCCGGACAGGGACTGAGCAGTTCTTC. Protein: CASSFGSRTGTEQFF.